What follows are 8 T cell receptor beta chains derived from one specimen sequenced in a study of OX40 agonist ivuxolimab in advanced cancers. The method was the immunoSEQ multiplex PCR assay. TCRdb limited this immuneACCESS table to in-frame rearrangements with V and J called. A share of clones is missing; checked studies link under half to unresolved V genes, and the rest is unexplained. The sample table contains roughly 50,000 clones; only one count was recorded for 70% to 90% of them. The leading ten clones occupy 0.95% to 1.5% of the sample. The sequencing here drew on CD4+ or CD8+ T cells sorted from blood, taken in a trial of the OX40 agonist ivuxolimab. These receptors were taken from an adult with an advanced solid tumor such as melanoma, head and neck, liver or kidney cancer.

The chain couples TRBV7-6 to TRBJ2-1; D is undetermined. The V end lost 5 bases, the J end lost 9 bases, and 20 bases lay between the germline ends. This CDR3 has 15 residues. From germline, CDR1 is SGHVS and CDR2 FNYEAQ. CDR3 sequence (DNA): TGTGCCAGCAGCCGGATGTCTTCCGAAAGTGGTGAGCAGTTCTTC. Protein product: CASSRMSSESGEQFF.

The DNA for the CDR3 is TGTGCCAGTAGTATAGGCCCTTCTGACAGTCTCCTTCAGCCCCAGCATTTT. Protein product: CASSIGPSDSLLQPQHF. This sequence joins TRBV19 and TRBJ1-5; TRBD1 might be the D (5 bases). Between the trimmed V and J ends, which lost 1 base and 6 bases, there was a span of 19 bases. Per germline, CDR1 LNHDA and CDR2 SQIVND (reference sequence). The CDR3 is 17 amino acids. Full variable domain (remainder filled in from reference TRBV19 and TRBJ1-5): DGGITQSPKYLFRKEGQNVTLSCEQNLNHDAMYWYRQDPGQGLRLIYYSQIVNDFQKGDIAEGYSVSREKKESFPLTVTSAQKNPTAFYLCASSIGPSDSLLQPQHFGDGTRLSIL.

The rearrangement links TRBV4-3 to TRBJ2-1; 9 bases fit TRBD2. Per germline, CDR1 LGHNA and CDR2 YSLEER. Trimming at V came to 1 base and at J to 6 bases, leaving 13 bases not matched to a gene. CDR3 length: 18 residues. CDR3 sequence (DNA): TGCGCCAGCAGCCAAGTATCCCCGGGGCTAGCGGGAAGCAATGAGCAGTTCTTC. It translates to CASSQVSPGLAGSNEQFF.

A word on this clone: At one of its ends the junction is not consistent with the germline gene, which may arise from a read error. The chain employs TRBV5-1 and TRBJ1-1; D is perhaps TRBD1 (5 bases). Germline V gene lookup returns CDR1 SGHRS and CDR2 YFSETQ. The CDR3 sequence is 12 residues long. This chain's CDR3 is CTSLRDGTEAFF. CDR3 DNA sequence: TGCACCAGCCTTAGGGACGGCACTGAAGCTTTCTTT.

The chain couples TRBV6-1 to TRBJ1-5; D uncertain. Trimming shortened V by 2 bases and J by 7 bases, and 15 bases separated the two germline ends. CDR1 MNHNS and CDR2 SASEGT come from the germline V gene. This CDR3 is built from 15 residues. CDR3 sequence: CASSELREGRQPQHF. The CDR3 DNA is TGTGCCAGCAGTGAACTTAGGGAAGGGAGGCAGCCCCAGCATTTT.

V and J are TRBV11-2 and TRBJ2-7; no reliable D call. V lost 3 bases and J 3 bases, leaving 6 bases between the germline ends. CDR1 and CDR2 (germline): SGHAT, FQNNGV. The CDR3 length is 12 residues. The DNA of the CDR3 is TGTGCCAGCAGCTTTTATAACTACGAGCAGTACTTC. As protein: CASSFYNYEQYF.

This clone was detected only once. The chain joins TRBV19 to TRBJ1-1, with D possibly matching TRBD1 (6 bases). The CDR3 has 17 amino acids. Trimming pared 6 bases from V and 5 bases from J, leaving 25 bases between. CDR1 and CDR2 (germline): LNHDA, SQIVND (reference sequence). In DNA, the CDR3 is TGTGCCAGTAGAGTATATCCTTCAAGGGGGATCAGGACTGAAGCTTTCTTT. Amino acids: CASRVYPSRGIRTEAFF.

This rearrangement joins TRBV4-1 to TRBJ2-7; 12 positions agree with TRBD2. The V segment lost 1 base and the J segment 6 bases; nucleotides outside the gene matches: 4. The germline CDR1 and CDR2 sequences are MGHRA and YSYEKL. The CDR3 length is 15 residues. The CDR3 nucleotides are TGCGCCAGCAGCCAAGGACTAGCGGGAGTGTCCGAGCAGTACTTC. Amino acids: CASSQGLAGVSEQYF.